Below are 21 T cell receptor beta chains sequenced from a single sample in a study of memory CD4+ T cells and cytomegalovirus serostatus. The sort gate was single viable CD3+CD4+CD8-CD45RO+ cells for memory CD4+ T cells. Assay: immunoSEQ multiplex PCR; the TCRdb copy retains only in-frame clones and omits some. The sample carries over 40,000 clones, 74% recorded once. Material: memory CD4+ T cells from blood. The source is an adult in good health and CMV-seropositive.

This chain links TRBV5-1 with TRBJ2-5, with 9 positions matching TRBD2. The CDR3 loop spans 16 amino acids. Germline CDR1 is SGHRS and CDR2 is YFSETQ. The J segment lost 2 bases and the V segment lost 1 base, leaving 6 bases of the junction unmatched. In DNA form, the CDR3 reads TGCGCCAGCAGCTTGATGACTAGCGGAGAACAAGAGACCCAGTACTTC. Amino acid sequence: CASSLMTSGEQETQYF.

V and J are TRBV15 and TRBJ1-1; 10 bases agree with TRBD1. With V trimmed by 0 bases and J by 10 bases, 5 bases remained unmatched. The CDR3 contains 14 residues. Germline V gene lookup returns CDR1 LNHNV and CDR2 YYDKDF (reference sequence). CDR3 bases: TGTGCCACCAGCAGAGATCTGACAGGGGGCGCAGCTTTCTTT. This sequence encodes CATSRDLTGGAAFF.

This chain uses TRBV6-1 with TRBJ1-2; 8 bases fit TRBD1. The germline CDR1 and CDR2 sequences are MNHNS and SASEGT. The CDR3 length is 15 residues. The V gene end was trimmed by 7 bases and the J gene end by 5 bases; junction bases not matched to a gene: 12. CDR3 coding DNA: TGTGCCAGCACTTTGGACAGGGTGCTGGGGTATGGCTACACCTTC. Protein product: CASTLDRVLGYGYTF.

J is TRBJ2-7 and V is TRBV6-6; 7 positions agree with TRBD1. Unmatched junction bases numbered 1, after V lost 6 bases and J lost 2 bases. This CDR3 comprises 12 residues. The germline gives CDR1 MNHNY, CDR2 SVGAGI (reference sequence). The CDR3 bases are TGTGCCAGCAGGACAGGGACCTACGAGCAGTACTTC. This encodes CASRTGTYEQYF.

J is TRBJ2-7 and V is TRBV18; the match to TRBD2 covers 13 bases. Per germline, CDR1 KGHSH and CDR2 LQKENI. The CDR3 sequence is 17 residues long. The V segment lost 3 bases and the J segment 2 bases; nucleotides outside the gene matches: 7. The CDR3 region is CASSPSLGTSGAYEQYF. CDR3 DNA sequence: TGTGCCAGCTCACCGTCCCTCGGGACTAGCGGGGCCTACGAGCAGTACTTC.

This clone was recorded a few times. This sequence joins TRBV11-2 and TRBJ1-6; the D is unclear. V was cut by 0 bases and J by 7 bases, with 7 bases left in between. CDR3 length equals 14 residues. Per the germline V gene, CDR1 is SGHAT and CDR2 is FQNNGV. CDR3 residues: CASSLDEANSPLHF. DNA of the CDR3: TGTGCCAGCAGCTTAGATGAAGCGAATTCACCCCTCCACTTT.

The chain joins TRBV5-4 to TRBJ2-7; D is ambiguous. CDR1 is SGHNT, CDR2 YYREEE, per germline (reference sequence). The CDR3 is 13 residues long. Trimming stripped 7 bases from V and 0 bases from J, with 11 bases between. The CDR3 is CASANPLSYEQYF. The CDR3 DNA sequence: TGTGCCAGCGCCAATCCGCTCTCCTACGAGCAGTACTTC.

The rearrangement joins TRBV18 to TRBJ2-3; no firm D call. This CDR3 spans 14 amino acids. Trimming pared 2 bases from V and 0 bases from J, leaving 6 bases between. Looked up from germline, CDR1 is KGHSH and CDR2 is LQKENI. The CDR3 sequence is CASSPTASTDTQYF. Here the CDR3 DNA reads TGTGCCAGCTCACCAACAGCTAGCACAGATACGCAGTATTTT. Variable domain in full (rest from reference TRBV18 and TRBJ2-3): NAGVMQNPRHLVRRRGQEARLRCSPMKGHSHVYWYRQLPEEGLKFMVYLQKENIIDESGMPKERFSAEFPKEGPSILRIQQVVRGDSAAYFCASSPTASTDTQYFGPGTRLTVL.

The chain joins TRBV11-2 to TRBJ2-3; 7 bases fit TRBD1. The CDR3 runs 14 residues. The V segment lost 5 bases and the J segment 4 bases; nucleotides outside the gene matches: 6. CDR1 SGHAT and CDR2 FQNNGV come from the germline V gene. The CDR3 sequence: CASSPGTAADTQYF. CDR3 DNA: TGTGCCAGCAGCCCCGGGACAGCGGCAGATACGCAGTATTTT.

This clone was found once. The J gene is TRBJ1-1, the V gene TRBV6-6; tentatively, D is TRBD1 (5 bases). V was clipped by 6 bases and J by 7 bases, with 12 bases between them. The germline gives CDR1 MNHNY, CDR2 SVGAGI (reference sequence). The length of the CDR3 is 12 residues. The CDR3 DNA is TGTGCCAGCAGGGGGCCAAACGGTGAAGCTTTCTTT. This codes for CASRGPNGEAFF.

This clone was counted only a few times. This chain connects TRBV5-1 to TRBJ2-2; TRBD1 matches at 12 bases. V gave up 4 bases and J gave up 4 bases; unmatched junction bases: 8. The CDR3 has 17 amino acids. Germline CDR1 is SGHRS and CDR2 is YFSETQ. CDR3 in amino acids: CASSAQGQGAGTGELFF. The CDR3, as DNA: TGCGCCAGCAGCGCCCAGGGACAGGGGGCGGGCACCGGGGAGCTGTTTTTT.

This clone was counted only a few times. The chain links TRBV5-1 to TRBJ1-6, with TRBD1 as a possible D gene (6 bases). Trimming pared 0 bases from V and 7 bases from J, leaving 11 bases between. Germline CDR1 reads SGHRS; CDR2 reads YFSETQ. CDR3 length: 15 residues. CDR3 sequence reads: CASSLDVRGNSPLHF. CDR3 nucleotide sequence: TGCGCCAGCAGCTTGGATGTTAGGGGGAATTCACCCCTCCACTTT.

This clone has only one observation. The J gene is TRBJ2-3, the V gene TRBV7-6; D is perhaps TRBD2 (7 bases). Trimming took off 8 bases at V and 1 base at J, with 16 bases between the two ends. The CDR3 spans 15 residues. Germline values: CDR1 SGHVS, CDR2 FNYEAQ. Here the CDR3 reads CASGRGAGGTDTQYF. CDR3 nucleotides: TGTGCCAGCGGACGGGGGGCCGGGGGCACAGATACGCAGTATTTT.

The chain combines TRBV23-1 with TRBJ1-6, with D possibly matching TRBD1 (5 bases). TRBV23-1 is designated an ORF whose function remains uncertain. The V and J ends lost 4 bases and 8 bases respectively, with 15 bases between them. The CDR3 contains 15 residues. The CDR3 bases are TGCGCCAGCAGTCGTCCCGTGACAGAGGATTCACCCCTCCACTTT. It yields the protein CASSRPVTEDSPLHF.

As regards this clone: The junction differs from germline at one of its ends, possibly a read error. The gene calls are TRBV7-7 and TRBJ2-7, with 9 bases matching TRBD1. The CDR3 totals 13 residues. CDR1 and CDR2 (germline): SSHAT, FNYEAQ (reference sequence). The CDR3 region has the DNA TGTGCTAGCAGCTCCGACAGGGGGTGGGAGCAGTACTTC. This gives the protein CASSSDRGWEQYF.

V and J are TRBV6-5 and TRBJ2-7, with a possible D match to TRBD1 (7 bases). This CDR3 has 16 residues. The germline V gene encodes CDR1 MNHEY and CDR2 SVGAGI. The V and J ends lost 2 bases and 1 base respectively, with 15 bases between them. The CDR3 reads CASSYQGQGGSYEQYF. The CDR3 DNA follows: TGTGCCAGCAGTTACCAAGGGCAGGGGGGATCCTACGAGCAGTACTTC.

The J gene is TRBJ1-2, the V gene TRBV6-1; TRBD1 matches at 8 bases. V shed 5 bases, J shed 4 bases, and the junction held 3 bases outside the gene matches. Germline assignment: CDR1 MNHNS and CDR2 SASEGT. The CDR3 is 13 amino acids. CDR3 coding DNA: TGTGCCAGCAGTCCTACAGGGGGCTATGGCTACACCTTC. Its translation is CASSPTGGYGYTF.

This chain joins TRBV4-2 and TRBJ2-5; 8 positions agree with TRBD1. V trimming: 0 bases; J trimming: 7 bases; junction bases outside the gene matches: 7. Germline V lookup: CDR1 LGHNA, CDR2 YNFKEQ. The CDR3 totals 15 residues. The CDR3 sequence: CASSQEWTGRGTQYF. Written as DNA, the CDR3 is TGTGCCAGCAGCCAAGAGTGGACAGGGAGAGGGACCCAGTACTTC.

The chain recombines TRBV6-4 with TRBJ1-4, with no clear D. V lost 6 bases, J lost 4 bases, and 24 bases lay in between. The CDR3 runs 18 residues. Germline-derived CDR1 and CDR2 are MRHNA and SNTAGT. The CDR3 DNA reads TGTGCCAGCAGGGACCAACCTGAACCCGGGATCTATAATGAAAAACTGTTTTTT. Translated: CASRDQPEPGIYNEKLFF.

CDR3 DNA sequence: TGTGCCAGCAGCCGGGCCGGGGGTATCGCCTACGAGCAGTACTTC. This sequence encodes CASSRAGGIAYEQYF. V usage is TRBV28 and J usage is TRBJ2-7; maybe TRBD2 (6 bases). The CDR3 runs to 15 residues. V lost 6 bases and J 2 bases, leaving 17 bases between the germline ends. Germline assignment: CDR1 MDHEN and CDR2 SYDVKM.

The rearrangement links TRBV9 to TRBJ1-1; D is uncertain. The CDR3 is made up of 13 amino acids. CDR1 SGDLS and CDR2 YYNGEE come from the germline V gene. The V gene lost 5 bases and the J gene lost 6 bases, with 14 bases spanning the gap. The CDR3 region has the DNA TGTGCCAGCAGTGATCCTTCTGCATCTGAAGCTTTCTTT. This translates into CASSDPSASEAFF.